One sample yielded the 14 T cell receptor beta chains listed below, sequenced in a study of cytomegalovirus exposure and HLA in healthy donors. PCR was performed using 60 Vbeta and 13 Jbeta primers. Assay used: immunoSEQ multiplex PCR; TCRdb lists only in-frame clones, some missing. Of about 200,000 clones in the sample, more than 75% are singletons; the top ten hold approximately 3.9%. Source material: PBMCs. These TCRs come from a male donor in good health and CMV-seronegative.

The genes are TRBV5-4 and TRBJ1-2; D not certain. V lost 0 bases to trimming and J lost 8 bases, with 5 bases between them. This CDR3 spans 11 amino acids. Germline assignment: CDR1 SGHNT and CDR2 YYREEE (reference sequence). CDR3 region: CASSLGLGYTF. The CDR3 bases are TGTGCCAGCAGCTTGGGACTAGGCTACACCTTC.

This clone was seen only once. The chain is built from TRBV9 and TRBJ1-1; 7 bases agree with TRBD1. Germline V lookup: CDR1 SGDLS, CDR2 YYNGEE. This CDR3 has 14 amino acids. V trimming: 5 bases; J trimming: 4 bases; junction bases outside the gene matches: 8. The CDR3 spells CASSPRGQVTEAFF. As DNA, the CDR3 is TGTGCCAGCAGTCCGAGGGGGCAAGTCACTGAAGCTTTCTTT.

In this sample, this clone turned up a few times. The chain is built from TRBV2 and TRBJ1-5; weak D call: TRBD1 (5 bases). CDR1 SNHLY and CDR2 FYNNEI come from the germline V gene. The CDR3 runs 15 residues. Deletions cut 0 bases from V and 4 bases from J, with 10 bases between. The CDR3 here is CASSEAEGRNQPQHF. DNA for the CDR3: TGTGCCAGCAGTGAAGCGGAGGGACGGAATCAGCCCCAGCATTTT. Full variable domain (outside the CDR3, taken from reference TRBV2 and TRBJ1-5): EPEVTQTPSHQVTQMGQEVILRCVPISNHLYFYWYRQILGQKVEFLVSFYNNEISEKSEIFDDQFSVERPDGSNFTLKIRSTKLEDSAMYFCASSEAEGRNQPQHFGDGTRLSIL.

The rearrangement uses TRBV5-6 and TRBJ2-7, with 7 bases that match TRBD2. CDR3 length: 16 amino acids. V shed 0 bases and J 4 bases; nucleotides not matched to a gene: 10. CDR1 and CDR2 from the germline V gene are SGHDT and YYEEEE. The DNA for the CDR3 is TGTGCCAGCAGCTTGGAGGGCGGGAGTAGGAGATACGAGCAGTACTTC. As protein: CASSLEGGSRRYEQYF.

CDR3 nucleotides: TGTGCCAGCAGCCAAGATCTAGCGGGAGGGTTGAATGAGCAGTTCTTC. Translation: CASSQDLAGGLNEQFF. This sequence joins TRBV14 and TRBJ2-1; TRBD2 matches 12 bases. CDR1 and CDR2 from the germline V gene are SGHDN and FVKESK. The CDR3 contains 16 residues. The V segment lost 0 bases and the J segment 7 bases; nucleotides outside the gene matches: 4.

The chain employs TRBV10-1 and TRBJ1-4; tentative D call: TRBD1 (5 bases). The length of the CDR3 is 12 residues. Germline values: CDR1 WNHNN, CDR2 SYGVQD (reference sequence). Trimming removed 7 bases at V and 8 bases at J, with 11 bases between. The DNA of the CDR3 is TGCGCCAGCACCAGGGTGTGCGAAAAACTGTTTTTT. It specifies CASTRVCEKLFF.

The CDR3 sequence is CASSWTSGGGDEQFF. The CDR3 DNA reads TGCGCCAGCAGCTGGACTAGCGGGGGAGGGGATGAGCAGTTCTTC. V gene TRBV5-1 combines with J gene TRBJ2-1, with 13 nucleotides matching TRBD2. This CDR3 comprises 15 residues. CDR1 is SGHRS and CDR2 is YFSETQ in the germline V gene. V shed 3 bases, J shed 8 bases, and the junction held 5 bases outside the gene matches.

V and J are TRBV7-2 and TRBJ2-2; 7 positions match TRBD2. Germline CDR1 and CDR2: SGHTA and FQGNSA. CDR3 length: 16 residues. V was clipped by 5 bases and J by 6 bases; unmatched bases: 12. CDR3 amino acids: CASSPRGGSGAGELFF. The CDR3 nucleotides are TGTGCCAGCAGCCCCCGTGGCGGGAGTGGGGCCGGGGAGCTGTTTTTT.

V and J are TRBV6-1 and TRBJ2-1, with 7 nucleotides matching TRBD1. V was clipped by 6 bases and J by 8 bases; unmatched bases: 7. CDR3 size: 13 residues. Germline values: CDR1 MNHNS, CDR2 SASEGT. CDR3 DNA sequence: TGTGCCAGCAGGTCCTCAGGGGGATATGAGCAGTTCTTC. Translated: CASRSSGGYEQFF.

The chain employs TRBV28 and TRBJ1-4; maybe TRBD1 (5 bases). The CDR3 contains 17 residues. V was trimmed by 3 bases and J by 11 bases, leaving 25 bases between them. Germline-derived CDR1 and CDR2 are MDHEN and SYDVKM. CDR3 nucleotide sequence: TGTGCCAGCAGTTTGAGGTCACACAGGCTCTCGGGTGAGAAACTGTTTTTT. Its translation is CASSLRSHRLSGEKLFF.

Only a few counts were recorded for this clone. This chain links TRBV7-2 with TRBJ2-5, with a tentative D call TRBD2 (5 bases). The CDR3 runs to 15 residues. V lost 4 bases, J lost 1 base, and 13 bases lay in between. The germline V gene encodes CDR1 SGHTA and CDR2 FQGNSA. The CDR3 reads CASSSPADVQETQYF. The CDR3 DNA reads as TGTGCCAGCAGCTCGCCAGCGGACGTCCAAGAGACCCAGTACTTC. The full variable domain, rest sourced from reference TRBV7-2 and TRBJ2-5, is GAGVSQSPSNKVTEKGKDVELRCDPISGHTALYWYRQSLGQGLEFLIYFQGNSAPDKSGLPSDRFSAERTGGSVSTLTIQRTQQEDSAVYLCASSSPADVQETQYFGPGTRLLVL.

The chain is built from TRBV29-1 and TRBJ2-5, with TRBD1 identical over 7 bases. The V and J ends lost 6 bases and 4 bases, in that order; junction bases with no gene match: 2. The germline gives CDR1 SQVTM, CDR2 ANQGSEA. There are 11 residues in the CDR3. This CDR3 is CSVQGSETQYF. CDR3 nucleotide sequence: TGCAGCGTACAGGGGTCAGAGACCCAGTACTTC.

This clone was seen more than once but under ten times. V is TRBV4-1 and J is TRBJ2-7; TRBD2 agrees at 9 bases. The germline CDR1 and CDR2 sequences are MGHRA and YSYEKL. This CDR3 region has 19 residues. The J segment lost 3 bases and the V segment lost 2 bases, leaving 17 bases of the junction unmatched. CDR3 in amino acids: CASSQSTAGGRNQNYEQYF. The CDR3 region has the DNA TGCGCCAGCAGCCAATCTACAGCGGGAGGACGGAATCAAAACTACGAGCAGTACTTC.

The chain joins TRBV4-1 to TRBJ2-2; D gene ambiguous. The V gene's germline CDR1 is MGHRA and CDR2 YSYEKL. The CDR3 spans 13 residues. Trimming left V 4 bases short and J 8 bases short, with 11 bases between. The CDR3 DNA reads as TGCGCCAGCAGCCCGGGTTGGTCTGGGGAGCTGTTTTTT. This translates into CASSPGWSGELFF.